This T cell receptor beta chain was identified in a study of T-cell reconstitution after alpha-beta-depleted transplantation in children. Regarding the study as a whole: Recipient T cells and thymic progenitors that survived gave rise to the high TCRbeta diversity observed at day 60 in some patients. Approximately two months post-transplant, alpha-beta T cells reportedly originated from several hundred expanded graft clones. T-cell counts and diversity at one year post-transplant came mainly from newly produced T cells.

To note about this clonotype: As yet, its antigen is unknown.

The CDR3 runs to 13 residues. Trimming removed 1 base from V and 8 bases from J, with 11 bases in between. Researchers prepared the TCRbeta library using unique molecular identifiers, the study reports. Each CDR3 protein is one row after TCRdb ran MiXCR on the PCR reads. The data contain 400,000 to 450,000 distinct CDR3 sequences, 43% of them singletons. This chain connects TRBV12-3 or TRBV12-4 to TRBJ1-2; D might be TRBD1 (5 bases). The source material was PBMCs, sampled before TCRalphabeta/CD19-depleted stem cell transplant. The clonotype comes from a girl aged 2-15 years with aplastic anemia, due to receive a stem cell transplant. CDR3 amino acids: CASSLGRARGYTF. CDR3 bases: TGTGCCAGCAGTTTAGGCAGGGCAAGGGGCTACACCTTC.